This entry lists 9 T cell receptor beta chains sequenced from one sample in a study of lung T cells in sarcoidosis with Löfgren's syndrome. A single record per CDR3 protein comes from TCRdb applying MiXCR to the reads. The sample comprises more than 8,500 distinct CDR3 sequences, roughly 21% of which are singletons, and 6% to 9% rests with the top ten. Sequencing used CD4+ T cells from bronchoalveolar lavage. The receptors here all came from a human donor with sarcoidosis (Löfgren's syndrome or another form), or a control subject (not recorded which).

The chain recombines TRBV14 with TRBJ1-3, with unresolved D. The CDR3 contains 19 residues. Trimming stripped 0 bases from V and 15 bases from J, with 33 bases between. The germline V gene has CDR1 SGHDN and CDR2 FVKESK. CDR3 in amino acids: CASSQDPAVGPSSGNATYF. In nucleotides, the CDR3 is TGTGCCAGCAGCCAAGATCCGGCGGTAGGGCCCTCCTCTGGAAACGCCACATATTTT.

This clonotype counts as medium-sized. This chain connects TRBV27 to TRBJ1-5; no reliable D call. V dropped 2 bases and J dropped 4 bases, with 6 bases sitting between them. The CDR3 has 13 amino acids. Germline-derived CDR1 and CDR2 are MNHEY and SMNVEV (reference sequence). CDR3 nucleotide sequence: TGTGCCAGCAGTTTAGGGCGGAATCAGCCCCAGCATTTT. This sequence encodes CASSLGRNQPQHF.

Details on this clonotype: Compared with germline, one end of the junction differs, possibly owing to a read error. This chain joins TRBV6-1 and TRBJ1-4; TRBD1 might be the D (5 bases). The germline gives CDR1 MNHNS, CDR2 SASEGT. The CDR3 extends over 17 amino acids. The CDR3 sequence: CASYPRRQLGLDEKLFF. The CDR3 coding sequence is TGCGCCAGCTACCCCCGAAGACAGCTGGGCCTTGATGAAAAACTGTTTTTT.

Comments on this clonotype: A single base separates this from a much larger clone, so it may be a read error. Here the CDR3 reads CASSAGREDYNEQFF. The CDR3 nucleotides are TGCGCCAGCAGCGCGGGGAGGGAGGATTACAATGAGCAGTTCTTC. The chain links TRBV5-1 to TRBJ2-1; 7 bases are shared with TRBD2. This CDR3 contains 15 residues. The V gene end was trimmed by 4 bases and the J gene end by 4 bases; junction bases not matched to a gene: 8. Germline CDR1 and CDR2: SGHRS and YFSETQ.

This clonotype was seen repeatedly, ten times or more. The genes are TRBV5-1 and TRBJ2-5, with TRBD2 as a possible D gene (6 bases). The V end was cut by 4 bases, the J end by 3 bases, with 16 bases between. Looked up from germline, CDR1 is SGHRS and CDR2 is YFSETQ. The CDR3 length is 15 residues. The CDR3 sequence: CASSVIRGTKETQYF. CDR3 sequence (DNA): TGCGCCAGCAGCGTCATTCGGGGGACCAAAGAGACCCAGTACTTC.

The chain has TRBV7-8 and TRBJ2-3; tentative D call: TRBD1 (5 bases). V lost 3 bases and J lost 11, with 24 bases in between. The length of the CDR3 is 16 residues. The germline CDR1 and CDR2 sequences are SGHVS and FQNEAQ. CDR3 nucleotide sequence: TGTGCCAGCAGCTTTCTGACAGTCTGGGGCACAGATGTGCAGTATTTT. Translated: CASSFLTVWGTDVQYF.

This clonotype is medium-sized by share. The rearrangement links TRBV12-3 or TRBV12-4 to TRBJ1-1, with D perhaps matching TRBD1 (6 bases). The CDR3 loop spans 14 amino acids. V was pared by 4 bases and J by 2 bases, with 11 bases between. CDR3 coding DNA: TGTGCCAGCAGTTCCACGACAGGAAACACTGAAGCTTTCTTT. Translated, it gives CASSSTTGNTEAFF.

This clonotype was seen ten or more times. V usage is TRBV5-1 and J usage is TRBJ2-5; 7 nucleotides agree with TRBD1. The CDR3 covers 14 residues. CDR1 and CDR2 (germline): SGHRS, YFSETQ. The V and J ends lost 3 bases and 2 bases, in that order; junction bases with no gene match: 4. The CDR3 DNA reads TGCGCCAGCAGCTGGGGGACAGTACAAGAGACCCAGTACTTC. Its translation: CASSWGTVQETQYF.

About this clonotype: A read error may produce the germline difference seen at one junction end. The V call is TRBV3-1, the J call TRBJ1-6; no reliable D call. The CDR3 is 15 amino acids. Germline V gene sequence: CDR1 LGHDT, CDR2 YNNKEL (reference sequence). CDR3 residues: CASSQRLSSGSPLHF. The DNA for the CDR3 is TGTGCCAGCAGCCAAAGATTGAGTTCGGGTTCACCCCTCCACTTC.